Here is one T cell receptor (beta chain) with its context. The antigen is unknown. The record originates from a study of cytomegalovirus exposure and HLA in healthy donors. About the study: An earlier analysis found around 120 million unique TCR beta sequences from approximately 170 million T cells.

CDR1 MNHEY and CDR2 SMNVEV come from the germline V gene (reference sequence). This CDR3 comprises 15 residues. After removal of 6 bases from V and 8 bases from J, the junction contained 11 bases not matched to a gene. A multiplex PCR was run with 60 Vbeta primers and 13 Jbeta primers. TCRdb's table, derived via immunoSEQ multiplex PCR, lists solely in-frame clones and lacks some. Of 200,000 or so clones detected, 81% appear once; the ten largest clones hold about 1.9%. Findings of the study overall: Sequencing depth roughly uniform across donors was assumed in presence/absence analyses. According to a later analysis, most TCR beta chains associated with CMV appeared HLA-restricted.

Specimen: PBMCs. V gene TRBV27 combines with J gene TRBJ1-2, with TRBD1 matching over 11 bases. This sequence originates from a woman between 18 and 29 years old in good health and CMV-seropositive. CDR3 nucleotides: TGTGCCAGCAGGGGTCTTGGGACAGGGGGTGAAGGCTACACCTTC. Encoded protein: CASRGLGTGGEGYTF.